This T cell receptor (beta chain) comes out of a study of cytomegalovirus exposure and HLA in healthy donors (dated by TCRdb to 2016 to 2017). Broadly, across the study: According to an earlier analysis of around 600 of the donors, about 190 million T cells yielded some 120 million unique TCR beta sequences and less than 300 Gb of sequence data. About 280 gigabases of sequencing data and approximately 80 million unique TCR sequences were included in an early release covering roughly 600 HLA-typed donors. Among the 398 genotyped donors, roughly 80% belonged to the genetic ancestry cluster associated with self-reported Caucasian donors. The aim of the study was to test whether cataloging public T cell receptors could identify signatures of past pathogen exposure. The study profiled the T cell repertoires of hundreds of subjects by immunosequencing and related them to cytomegalovirus serostatus. In addition to the first cohort of 666 subjects, a separate validation cohort of 100 to 150 different subjects was used. High-throughput TCR immunosequencing, statistical association of individual TCRs with disease status, and machine learning were combined to predict cytomegalovirus infection status. A later analysis re-analyzed previously published TCR beta repertoires from about 600 donors and added high-resolution HLA genotyping to study TCR occurrence patterns. In the later analysis, no new phenotypic data were used to find candidate immune exposures; instead, reliance was placed on TCR beta sequences and their occurrence across donors. In an earlier analysis of a few hundred of the donors, high-throughput TCR beta sequencing was used to judge whether each TCR beta V gene segment behaved as functional or pseudogenic. Donor age, sex, ethnicity and CMV serostatus were compiled alongside the repertoire data. Genome-wide SNP genotypes for about 55% of the roughly 670 donors were used in a later genetic analysis, which treated that subset as a discovery cohort. Every repertoire in the discovery cohort had been generated on one and the same sequencing platform. Class I and class II HLA loci were covered by the typing at four-digit resolution. The number of typed donors differed by locus: about 620-630 for A, B, C, DRB1 and DQB1; 522 for DQA1; over 600 for DPA1; and about 470 for DPB1. Roughly 5 DR-DQ haplotypes were handled as single units for association and clustering because linkage in the cohort was strong. Among about 390 genotyped donors of the cohort, an average of approximately 250,000 unique TCR beta nucleotide sequences were sequenced per donor, roughly 18% of them non-productive.

What the authors observed across the whole study: Because HLA typing was missing for some donors at each locus, association tests included only the typed subset. Broadly in line with IMGT annotations, most TCR beta V segments showed up in productive rearrangements about 87% or about 30% of the time in an earlier analysis of about 500 of the donors. A later genetic analysis reported fewer N-insertions in productive TCRs among donors in an Asian-associated ancestry cluster than the approximately 700-donor mean. In a later analysis, the rate of TCR association differed among HLA loci, with DRB1 alleles having the most associated TCRs and HLA-C alleles having the fewest. Because the 87-base-pair reads could not distinguish some IMGT-functional V segments, including TRBV6-2 and TRBV6-3, those segments were excluded. Assigning TCR associations to individual alleles was difficult when HLA alleles, especially DR and DQ, strongly co-occurred. A later analysis reported that several top co-occurrence clusters appeared linked to parvovirus B19, influenza, CMV and Epstein-Barr virus. In this cohort, only TCR beta chains were sequenced, and detectable features were limited by the absence of alpha or paired-chain data. According to the authors, the approach could potentially be generalized to other disease states and immunological phenotypes. Linkage disequilibrium might explain the correlated functional status among segregating V segments, but an unknown experimental factor could not be excluded. In a later analysis, most CMV-associated TCR beta chains were found to appear HLA-restricted, with HLA associations seemingly driven largely by CMV exposure. Immune exposure information for the cohort was limited to CMV serostatus. Sequencing depth was assumed to be roughly uniform across donors in the presence/absence analyses, though that assumption may not hold. In both the original and validation cohorts, the classifier was reported to diagnose cytomegalovirus status with high specificity and sensitivity. The sequencing pipeline was judged likely to have produced a cluster of highly shared sequence variants as a technical artifact. In a later analysis, some 17,000 TCR beta sequences were associated with specific HLA alleles at a false discovery rate of 0.05. Because counts were too low, 15 or so rarely observed V segments, including chromosome 9 orphons, were excluded from the earlier analysis of several hundred of the donors. The study listed 170 or so TCR beta chains as associated with cytomegalovirus. An association between a missense DCLRE1C variant and V-gene and J-gene trimming of TCR beta chains was found in a later genetic analysis and replicated in an independent cohort. A further reported finding was that TCR beta sequences accurately predicted the HLA-A and HLA-B alleles for most subjects in the first cohort. In vitro tests confirmed that a few of the cytomegalovirus-associated TCR beta chains recognize cytomegalovirus antigens. Most TCR sequences were observed very rarely across donors, whereas some public TCRs were present in many individuals. Compared with equally common non-associated chains, HLA-associated TCR beta chains in a later analysis were more clonally expanded and had lower generation probabilities.

With regard to this clone: Its antigen remains unidentified. No per-base quality is available; no much larger clone lies one base away.

The cohort consisted of 670 or so healthy bone marrow donors. Cohort members were all nominally healthy when sampled, although unrecorded immune exposures were likely present. The donor tested CMV seronegative, placing the donor among the roughly 400 seronegative members of the cohort. A peripheral blood sample was provided by each donor, and peripheral blood mononuclear cells were used for TCR beta sequencing. The Qiagen DNeasy Blood Extraction Kit was used to extract genomic DNA from the blood cell samples. V was cut back by 6 bases and J by 1 base, leaving a gap of 9 bases between them. Reading the germline V gene gives CDR1 MDHEN and CDR2 SYDVKM. The CDR3 runs 13 amino acids, cysteine and phenylalanine included. The entry retains the CDR3 DNA only, 39 bases that are in frame from base 1. The library was made by the immunoSEQ multiplex PCR assay. For the multiplex PCR, a mixture combining 60 forward primers for TCR Vbeta segments and 13 reverse primers for TCR Jbeta segments was used. The CDR3 region of rearranged TCR beta genes was amplified from genomic DNA with a multiplex PCR assay. On the Illumina HiSeq System, the amplified TCR beta libraries were sequenced as 87-base-pair reads. Processing in the source paper ran as follows. A later analysis tallied 75 million to 85 million unique TCR beta chains across the 650 to 750 repertoires, and approximately 9.9 million of those chains were shared by two or more donors. Raw reads were error-corrected and collapsed into unique sequences by a nearest-neighbor algorithm in which closely related sequences were merged to remove PCR and sequencing errors. V, D and J gene segments were assigned by aligning CDR3 sequences to IMGT reference sequences. For a sequence to be retained, a match of at least six nucleotides was required to both a V gene segment and a J gene segment. Rearrangements were classified as productive when the CDR3 lacked stop codons and remained in frame with V and J, and all other rearrangements were classified as non-productive. CDR3 was defined by IMGT convention, running from the second conserved V-encoded cysteine to the conserved J-encoded phenylalanine. The earlier analysis of a few hundred of the donors excluded sequences that lacked an unambiguous match to a single V gene segment. An earlier analysis of some 610 of the donors called V segments functional above 56.7% productive rearrangements and segregating when the between-donor standard deviation exceeded 5%. A statistical classification framework was built for diagnosing cytomegalovirus status from the catalog of TCR beta chain sequences. In a later analysis, V and J genes were assigned by comparing TCR nucleotide sequences against IMGT/GENE-DB human TR gene sequences. The TCRdist pipeline was used in a later analysis to assign CDR3 sequences and most-parsimonious VDJ recombination scenarios. In a later analysis, each TCR beta chain was defined by its CDR3 amino acid sequence together with its V-gene family, and reads without a unique V-gene family were excluded. A later analysis removed several hundred highly shared, low-generation-probability nucleotide sequences to deal with suspected cross-contamination and a sequencing artifact. For each public chain, a later analysis derived a clonal expansion index from normalized ranks of inferred template counts within each repertoire. In a later analysis, generation probabilities were computed using a VDJ recombination model fitted to out-of-frame rearrangements, and the results were checked against IGoR. A later analysis scored TCR-TCR, TCR-HLA and TCR-CMV co-occurrence with hypergeometric tests, applying a repertoire-size bias correction to TCR pairs. To estimate false discovery rates, a later analysis permuted the HLA or CMV assignments 20 times. A later analysis grouped co-occurring TCRs with DBSCAN, adding TCRdist sequence similarity when clustering within HLA-allele-positive subsets. Repertoires with fewer than 30,000 or more than 120,000 public chains were left out of co-occurrence clustering, as were five repertoires with anomalous nucleotide sharing. Held by TCRdb, this immuneACCESS table contains in-frame sequences only and omits some clones. Under half of the omission traces to an unresolved V gene where checked; the cause of the rest is unknown. V and J calls and clone size are copied from that table; D and trimming were computed from the DNA. The sample table contains 90,000 to 130,000 clones; only one count was recorded for 55% to 70% of them. The ten top clones hold about 2.2% of the sample.

The material sequenced was PBMCs. This TCR was sampled from a woman in her 30s in good health and CMV-seronegative. The rearranged chain carries TRBV28 and TRBJ1-2; the D gene cannot be named for sure. DNA sequence: TGTGCCAGCAGGCCGGGGATTAACTATGGCTACACCTTC. The resulting protein is CASRPGINYGYTF.